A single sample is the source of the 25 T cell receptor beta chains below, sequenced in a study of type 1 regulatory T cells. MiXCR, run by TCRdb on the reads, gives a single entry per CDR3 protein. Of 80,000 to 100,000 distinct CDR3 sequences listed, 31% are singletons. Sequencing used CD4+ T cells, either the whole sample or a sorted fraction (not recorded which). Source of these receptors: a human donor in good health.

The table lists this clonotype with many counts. The CDR3 bases are TGTGCCATCAGGGCGGGGGGCGGAACTGAAGCTTTCTTT. This gives the protein CAIRAGGGTEAFF. V is TRBV10-3 and J is TRBJ1-1, with TRBD1 as a possible D gene (6 bases). Germline values: CDR1 ENHRY, CDR2 SYGVKD. V was cut by 6 bases and J by 5 bases, with 13 bases left in between. The CDR3 extends over 13 amino acids.

CDR3 in DNA: TGTGCCAGCTCACCTTTAGGGCTAACCGGGGAGCTGTTTTTT. This encodes CASSPLGLTGELFF. The chain carries TRBV18 and TRBJ2-2; D is undetermined. Trimming left V 3 bases short and J 5 bases short, with 10 bases between. Germline assignment: CDR1 KGHSH and CDR2 LQKENI. CDR3 length: 14 amino acids.

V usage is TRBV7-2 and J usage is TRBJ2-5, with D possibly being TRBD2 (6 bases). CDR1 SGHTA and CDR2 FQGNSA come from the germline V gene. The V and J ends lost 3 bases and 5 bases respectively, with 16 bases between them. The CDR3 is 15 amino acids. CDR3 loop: CASSFDRGIGETQYF. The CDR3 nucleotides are TGTGCCAGCAGCTTCGATCGCGGGATCGGTGAGACCCAGTACTTC.

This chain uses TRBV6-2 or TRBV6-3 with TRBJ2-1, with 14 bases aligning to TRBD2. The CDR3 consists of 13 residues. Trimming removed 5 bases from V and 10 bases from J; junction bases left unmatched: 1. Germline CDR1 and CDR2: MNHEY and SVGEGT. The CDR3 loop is CASSGLAGGEQFF. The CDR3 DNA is TGTGCCAGCAGTGGACTAGCGGGAGGAGAGCAGTTCTTC.

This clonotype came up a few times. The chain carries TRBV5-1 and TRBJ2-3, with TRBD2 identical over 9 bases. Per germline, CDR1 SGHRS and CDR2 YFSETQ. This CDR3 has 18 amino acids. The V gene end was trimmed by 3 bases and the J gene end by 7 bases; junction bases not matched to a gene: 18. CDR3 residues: CASSSGLAQGYSTNTQYF. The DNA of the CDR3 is TGCGCCAGCAGCTCGGGACTAGCTCAGGGGTACAGTACGAATACGCAGTATTTT.

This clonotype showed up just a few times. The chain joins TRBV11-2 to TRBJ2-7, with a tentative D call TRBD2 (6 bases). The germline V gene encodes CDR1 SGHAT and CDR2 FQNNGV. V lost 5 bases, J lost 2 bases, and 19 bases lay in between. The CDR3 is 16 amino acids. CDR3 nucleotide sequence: TGTGCCAGCAGCCCAAAGGGTGCGGGGACGGCCTACGAGCAGTACTTC. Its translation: CASSPKGAGTAYEQYF. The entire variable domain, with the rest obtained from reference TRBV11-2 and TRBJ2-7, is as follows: EAGVAQSPRYKIIEKRQSVAFWCNPISGHATLYWYQQILGQGPKLLIQFQNNGVVDDSQLPKDRFSAERLKGVDSTLKIQPAKLEDSAVYLCASSPKGAGTAYEQYFGPGTRLTVT.

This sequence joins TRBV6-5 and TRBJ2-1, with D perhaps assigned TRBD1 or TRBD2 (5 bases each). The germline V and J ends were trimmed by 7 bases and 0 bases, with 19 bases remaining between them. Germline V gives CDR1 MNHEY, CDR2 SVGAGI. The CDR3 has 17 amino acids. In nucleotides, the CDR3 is TGTGCCAGCACAGACGGGGCAATAGGAGGCTCCTACAATGAGCAGTTCTTC. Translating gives CASTDGAIGGSYNEQFF.

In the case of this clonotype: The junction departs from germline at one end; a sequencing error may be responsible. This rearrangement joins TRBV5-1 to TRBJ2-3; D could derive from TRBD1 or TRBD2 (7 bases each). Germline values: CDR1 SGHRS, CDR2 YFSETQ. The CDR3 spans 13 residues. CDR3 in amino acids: CTSRGEGRDTQYF. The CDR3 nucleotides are TGCACCAGCAGGGGGGAGGGCCGGGATACGCAGTATTTT.

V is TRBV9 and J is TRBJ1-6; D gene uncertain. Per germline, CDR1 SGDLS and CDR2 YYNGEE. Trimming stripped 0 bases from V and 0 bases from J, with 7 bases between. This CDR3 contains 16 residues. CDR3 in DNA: TGTGCCAGCAGCGTAGCGGCCAGCTCCTATAATTCACCCCTCCACTTT. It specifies CASSVAASSYNSPLHF.

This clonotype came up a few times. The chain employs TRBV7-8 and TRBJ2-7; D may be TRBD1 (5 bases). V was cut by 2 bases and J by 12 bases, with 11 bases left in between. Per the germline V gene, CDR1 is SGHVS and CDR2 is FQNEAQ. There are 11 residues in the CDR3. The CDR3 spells CASSLQGAWYF. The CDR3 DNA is TGTGCCAGCAGCTTACAGGGTGCGTGGTACTTC. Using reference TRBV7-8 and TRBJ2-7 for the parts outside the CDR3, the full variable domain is GAGVSQSPRYKVAKRGQDVALRCDPISGHVSLFWYQQALGQGPEFLTYFQNEAQLDKSGLPSDRFFAERPEGSVSTLKIQRTQQEDSAVYLCASSLQGAWYFGPGTRLTVT.

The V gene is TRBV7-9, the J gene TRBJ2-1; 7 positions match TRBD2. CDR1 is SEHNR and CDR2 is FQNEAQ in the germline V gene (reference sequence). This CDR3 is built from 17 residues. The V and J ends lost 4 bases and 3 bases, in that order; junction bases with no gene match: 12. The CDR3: CASSSMTSWGNYNEQFF. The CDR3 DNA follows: TGTGCCAGCAGCTCGATGACTAGCTGGGGGAACTACAATGAGCAGTTCTTC.

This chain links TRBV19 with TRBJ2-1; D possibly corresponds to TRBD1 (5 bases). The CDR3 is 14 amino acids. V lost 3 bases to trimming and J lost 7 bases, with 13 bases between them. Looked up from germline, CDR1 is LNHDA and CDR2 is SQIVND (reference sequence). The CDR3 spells CASSMNGRVNEQFF. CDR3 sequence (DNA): TGTGCCAGTAGTATGAATGGCAGGGTTAATGAGCAGTTCTTC.

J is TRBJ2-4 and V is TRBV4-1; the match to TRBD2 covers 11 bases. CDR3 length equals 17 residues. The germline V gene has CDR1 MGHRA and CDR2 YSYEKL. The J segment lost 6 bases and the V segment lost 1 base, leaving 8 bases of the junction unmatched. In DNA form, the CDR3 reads TGCGCCAGCAGCCAAGCCCCCCCTAGCGGGAGGCGAAACATTCAGTACTTC. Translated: CASSQAPPSGRRNIQYF.

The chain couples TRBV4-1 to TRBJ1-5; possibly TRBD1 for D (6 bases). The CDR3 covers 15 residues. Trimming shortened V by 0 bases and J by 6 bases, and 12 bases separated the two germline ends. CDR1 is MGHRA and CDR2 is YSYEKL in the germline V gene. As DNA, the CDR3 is TGCGCCAGCAGCCAAGAGGGGGGGGCGGGTCAGCCCCAGCATTTT. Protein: CASSQEGGAGQPQHF.

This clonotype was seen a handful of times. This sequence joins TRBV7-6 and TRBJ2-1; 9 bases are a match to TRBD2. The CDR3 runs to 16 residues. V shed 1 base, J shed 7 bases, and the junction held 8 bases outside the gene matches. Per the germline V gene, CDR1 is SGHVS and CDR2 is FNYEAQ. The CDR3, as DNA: TGTGCCAGCAGCTTAGATAATTCCCTAGCGGGAAATGAGCAGTTCTTC. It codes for CASSLDNSLAGNEQFF.

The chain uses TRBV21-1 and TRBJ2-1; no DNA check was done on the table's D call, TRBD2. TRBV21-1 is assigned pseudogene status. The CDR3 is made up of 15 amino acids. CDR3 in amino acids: CASSVAGFRCGEQFF. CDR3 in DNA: TGTGCCAGCAGCGTAGCGGGATTTAGGTGTGGTGAGCAGTTCTTC.

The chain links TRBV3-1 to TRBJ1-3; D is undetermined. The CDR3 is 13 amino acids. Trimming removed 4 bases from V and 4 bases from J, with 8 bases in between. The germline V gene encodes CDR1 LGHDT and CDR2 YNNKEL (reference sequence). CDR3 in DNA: TGTGCCAGCAGCCTGGGGAGAGGAAACACCATATATTTT. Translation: CASSLGRGNTIYF.

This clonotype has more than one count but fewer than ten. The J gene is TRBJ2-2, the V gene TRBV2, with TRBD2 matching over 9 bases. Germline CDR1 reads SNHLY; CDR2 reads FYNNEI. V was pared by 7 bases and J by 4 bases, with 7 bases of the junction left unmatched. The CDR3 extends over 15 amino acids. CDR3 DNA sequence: TGTGCCAGCAATCGACTAGCGGACCCCACCGGGGAGCTGTTTTTT. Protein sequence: CASNRLADPTGELFF.

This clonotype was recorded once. The CDR3 DNA follows: TGCGCCAGCAGCCCCCAAGTTGAGCTAGCGGGAGGGAGCTACAATGAGCAGTTCTTC. Translation: CASSPQVELAGGSYNEQFF. The chain recombines TRBV4-3 with TRBJ2-1; 12 nucleotides line up with TRBD2. Germline V gene sequence: CDR1 LGHNA, CDR2 YSLEER. V lost 4 bases, J lost 3 bases, and 13 bases stayed unmatched. The CDR3 loop spans 19 amino acids.

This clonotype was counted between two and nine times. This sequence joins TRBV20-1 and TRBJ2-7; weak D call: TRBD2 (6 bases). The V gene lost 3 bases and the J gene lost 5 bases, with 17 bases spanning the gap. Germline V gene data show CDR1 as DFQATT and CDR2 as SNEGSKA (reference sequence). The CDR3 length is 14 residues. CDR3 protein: CSASGSLGVDEQYF. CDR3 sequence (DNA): TGCAGTGCTAGCGGGAGCCTGGGGGTGGACGAGCAGTACTTC.

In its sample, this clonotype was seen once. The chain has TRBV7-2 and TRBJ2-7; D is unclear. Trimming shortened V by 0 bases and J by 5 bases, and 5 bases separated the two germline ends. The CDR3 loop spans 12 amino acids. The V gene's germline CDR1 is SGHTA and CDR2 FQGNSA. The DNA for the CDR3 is TGTGCCAGCAGCTTAGCGAGCCACGAGCAGTACTTC. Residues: CASSLASHEQYF.

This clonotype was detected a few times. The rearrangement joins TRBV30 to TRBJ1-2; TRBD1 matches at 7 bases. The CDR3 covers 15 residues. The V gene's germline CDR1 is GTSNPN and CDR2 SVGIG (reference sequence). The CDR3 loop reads CAIRVGGGAYYGYTF. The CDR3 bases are TGTGCTATAAGGGTCGGAGGGGGCGCGTATTATGGCTACACCTTC. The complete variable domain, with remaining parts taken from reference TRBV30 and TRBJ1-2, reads SQTIHQWPATLVQPVGSPLSLECTVEGTSNPNLYWYRQAAGRGLQLLFYSVGIGQISSEVPQNLSASRPQDRQFILSSKKLLLSDSGFYLCAIRVGGGAYYGYTFGSGTRLTVV.

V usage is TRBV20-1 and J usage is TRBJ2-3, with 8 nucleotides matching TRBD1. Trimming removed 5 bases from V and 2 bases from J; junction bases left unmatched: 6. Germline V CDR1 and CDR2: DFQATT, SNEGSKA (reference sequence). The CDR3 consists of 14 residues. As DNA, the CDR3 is TGCAGTGCTCCCCGGACAGGGAACACAGATACGCAGTATTTT. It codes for CSAPRTGNTDTQYF.

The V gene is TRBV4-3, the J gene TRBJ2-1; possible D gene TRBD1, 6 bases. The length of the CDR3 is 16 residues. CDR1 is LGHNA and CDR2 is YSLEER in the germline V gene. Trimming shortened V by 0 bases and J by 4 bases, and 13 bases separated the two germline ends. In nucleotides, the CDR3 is TGCGCCAGCAGCCAAGAAAAGGTGGGGGCTTACAATGAGCAGTTCTTC. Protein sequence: CASSQEKVGAYNEQFF.

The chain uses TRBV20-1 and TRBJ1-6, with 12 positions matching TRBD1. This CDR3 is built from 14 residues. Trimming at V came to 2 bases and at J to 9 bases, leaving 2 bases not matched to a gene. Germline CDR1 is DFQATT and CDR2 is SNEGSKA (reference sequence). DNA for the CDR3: TGCAGTGCTAGAAGGGACAGGGGGCTTTCACCCCTCCACTTT. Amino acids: CSARRDRGLSPLHF.